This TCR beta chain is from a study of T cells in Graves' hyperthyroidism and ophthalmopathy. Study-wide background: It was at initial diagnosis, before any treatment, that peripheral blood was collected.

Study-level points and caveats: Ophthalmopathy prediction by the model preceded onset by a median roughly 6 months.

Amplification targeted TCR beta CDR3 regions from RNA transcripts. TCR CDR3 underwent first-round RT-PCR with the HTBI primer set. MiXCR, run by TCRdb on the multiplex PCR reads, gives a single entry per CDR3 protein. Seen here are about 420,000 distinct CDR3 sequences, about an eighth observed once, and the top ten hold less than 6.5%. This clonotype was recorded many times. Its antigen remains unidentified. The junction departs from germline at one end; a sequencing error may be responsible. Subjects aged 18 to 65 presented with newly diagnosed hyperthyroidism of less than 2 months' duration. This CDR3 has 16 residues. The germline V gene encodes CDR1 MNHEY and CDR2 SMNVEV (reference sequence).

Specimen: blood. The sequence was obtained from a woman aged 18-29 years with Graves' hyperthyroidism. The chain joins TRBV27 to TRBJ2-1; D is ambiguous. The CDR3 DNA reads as TGTGCCAGCAGACACGCAAAGGATGTAAACTACGATGAGCAGTTCTTC. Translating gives CASRHAKDVNYDEQFF.